Presented here are 28 T cell receptor beta chains from one specimen sequenced in a study of blood T cells in healthy people across ages. Primers used in a second PCR of roughly 6 to 12 cycles were a sample-barcoded 5' primer and a J-beta primer mix. TCRdb itself ran the 5' RACE reads through MiXCR, one entry per CDR3 protein. The table has some 1.8 million distinct CDR3 sequences, around 40% seen once; the top ten hold roughly 23%. Sequenced: blood. The receptor source for this set is a human donor in good health.

V usage is TRBV7-3 and J usage is TRBJ2-1; D gene unclear. Per germline, CDR1 SGHTA and CDR2 FQGTGA. CDR3 length: 15 amino acids. With 0 bases removed from V and 2 bases from J, the gap between germline ends came to 8 bases. In nucleotides, the CDR3 is TGTGCCAGCAGCTTAACTAAAACAGCCTACAATGAGCAGTTCTTC. It specifies CASSLTKTAYNEQFF.

The chain couples TRBV29-1 to TRBJ1-1, with 7 bases aligning to TRBD1. This CDR3 contains 13 residues. Unmatched junction bases numbered 13, after V lost 6 bases and J lost 9 bases. The V gene's germline CDR1 is SQVTM and CDR2 ANQGSEA. CDR3 nucleotides: TGCAGCGTGATTGGACAGGCAAGACCAAAAGCTTTCTTT. It yields the protein CSVIGQARPKAFF.

Turning to this clonotype: Germline is not matched at one junction end, which may reflect a read error. The gene calls are TRBV5-1 and TRBJ2-1, with no clear D. Germline CDR1 SGHRS, CDR2 YFSETQ. The CDR3 has 16 residues. CDR3 in DNA: TGCGCCAGCAGCTTGGGTTGGGGTAGCTCCTACAATGAGCAGGTCTTC. Translating it yields CASSLGWGSSYNEQVF.

The chain couples TRBV6-4 to TRBJ2-3, with unresolved D. Trimming pared 2 bases from V and 2 bases from J, leaving 5 bases between. This CDR3 region has 13 residues. Looked up from germline, CDR1 is MRHNA and CDR2 is SNTAGT. The CDR3 sequence is CASSDRITDTQYF. The CDR3 coding sequence is TGTGCCAGCAGTGACAGGATCACAGATACGCAGTATTTT.

The chain joins TRBV5-5 to TRBJ2-1; D tentatively reads TRBD1 or TRBD2 (5 bases each). The germline V gene has CDR1 SGHKS and CDR2 YYEKEE (reference sequence). Trimming took 4 bases from V and 9 from J, leaving 14 bases between them. The CDR3 loop spans 13 amino acids. The CDR3 DNA reads as TGTGCCAGCAGCAATATGGATGGGACTGAGCAGTTCTTC. This translates into CASSNMDGTEQFF.

CDR3 protein: CADGRNTEAFF. CDR3 DNA sequence: TGTGCCGATGGCAGAAACACTGAAGCTTTCTTT. J is TRBJ1-1 and V is TRBV6-5; no clear D. Germline-derived CDR1 and CDR2 are MNHEY and SVGAGI. The CDR3 loop spans 11 amino acids. Trimming cost V 11 bases and J 2 bases, with 9 bases left between them.

J is TRBJ1-5 and V is TRBV9, with D possibly being TRBD1 (5 bases). This CDR3 spans 13 amino acids. Germline V gene lookup returns CDR1 SGDLS and CDR2 YYNGEE. V lost 0 bases and J 7 bases, leaving 8 bases between the germline ends. DNA for the CDR3: TGTGCCAGCAGCGTAGGAGGGGAACAGCCCCAGCATTTT. Translation: CASSVGGEQPQHF.

The chain couples TRBV9 to TRBJ2-3; D is unclear. With 1 base removed from V and 3 bases from J, the gap between germline ends came to 12 bases. The germline V gene encodes CDR1 SGDLS and CDR2 YYNGEE. This CDR3 spans 15 amino acids. The CDR3 DNA follows: TGTGCCAGCAGCGTATCCTCAGGCCGGACAGATACGCAGTATTTT. As protein: CASSVSSGRTDTQYF.

The V and J genes are TRBV12-3 or TRBV12-4 and TRBJ2-1; 8 bases are a match to TRBD2. V gave up 3 bases and J gave up 1 base; unmatched junction bases: 8. This CDR3 has 17 amino acids. The CDR3 is CASSFEGSSGSYNEQFF. The CDR3 DNA is TGTGCCAGCAGTTTCGAGGGGTCTAGCGGGTCCTACAATGAGCAGTTCTTC.

The chain uses TRBV28 and TRBJ1-2; maybe TRBD1 (6 bases). The V gene's germline CDR1 is MDHEN and CDR2 SYDVKM. The CDR3 sequence is 12 residues long. V lost 7 bases to trimming and J lost 6 bases, with 12 bases between them. In DNA form, the CDR3 reads TGTGCCAGCAACATACAGGGAAATGGCTACACCTTC. This gives the protein CASNIQGNGYTF.

This chain joins TRBV7-9 and TRBJ2-5, with a possible D match to TRBD1 (6 bases). The germline gives CDR1 SEHNR, CDR2 FQNEAQ (reference sequence). Trimming cost V 6 bases and J 5 bases, with 19 bases left between them. This CDR3 comprises 15 residues. The CDR3 here is CASRATGSMSETQYF. CDR3 in DNA: TGTGCCAGCAGGGCGACAGGTAGCATGAGTGAGACCCAGTACTTC.

The table lists this clonotype with many counts. The chain recombines TRBV11-2 with TRBJ2-7; 7 bases line up with TRBD1. CDR1 is SGHAT, CDR2 FQNNGV, per germline. The trim removed 6 bases at V and 2 bases at J, leaving 7 bases unmatched. This CDR3 contains 14 residues. CDR3 DNA: TGTGCCAGCAGAGCATTGACAGGGACCTACGAGCAGTACTTC. Translating it yields CASRALTGTYEQYF. The full variable domain, completed using reference TRBV11-2 and TRBJ2-7, is EAGVAQSPRYKIIEKRQSVAFWCNPISGHATLYWYQQILGQGPKLLIQFQNNGVVDDSQLPKDRFSAERLKGVDSTLKIQPAKLEDSAVYLCASRALTGTYEQYFGPGTRLTVT.

V and J are TRBV7-8 and TRBJ2-7; TRBD1 agrees at 9 bases. Trimming at V came to 1 base and at J to 5 bases, leaving 6 bases not matched to a gene. Germline CDR1 and CDR2: SGHVS and FQNEAQ. CDR3 length: 15 residues. The chain's CDR3 is CASSLEGQGSDEQYF. As DNA, the CDR3 is TGTGCCAGCAGCTTAGAAGGACAGGGGAGCGACGAGCAGTACTTC.

The genes are TRBV29-1 and TRBJ2-2; TRBD2 is a possible D gene (6 bases). Germline V CDR1 and CDR2: SQVTM, ANQGSEA. Trimming took 4 bases from V and 1 from J, leaving 7 bases between them. The CDR3 consists of 13 residues. The DNA for the CDR3 is TGCAGCGTTGGACTAGTGAACACCGGGGAGCTGTTTTTT. This translates into CSVGLVNTGELFF.

The rearrangement uses TRBV5-1 and TRBJ2-3; 14 bases align to TRBD2. V dropped 3 bases and J dropped 0; count of bases not matched to a gene: 12. Per germline, CDR1 SGHRS and CDR2 YFSETQ. The CDR3 has 20 residues. The CDR3 is CASSSKLAWTSGGSTDTQYF. The CDR3 nucleotides read TGCGCCAGCAGCTCAAAACTCGCCTGGACTAGCGGGGGGAGCACAGATACGCAGTATTTT. The whole variable domain, remainder taken from reference TRBV5-1 and TRBJ2-3, is KAGVTQTPRYLIKTRGQQVTLSCSPISGHRSVSWYQQTPGQGLQFLFEYFSETQRNKGNFPGRFSGRQFSNSRSEMNVSTLELGDSALYLCASSSKLAWTSGGSTDTQYFGPGTRLTVL.

The chain uses TRBV4-2 and TRBJ1-5, with TRBD1 identical over 9 bases. J gave up 4 bases and V 1 base, and 2 bases lay outside the gene matches. The CDR3 loop spans 15 amino acids. Germline loops: CDR1 LGHNA, CDR2 YNFKEQ. CDR3: CASSQGDRGNQPQHF. DNA of the CDR3: TGTGCCAGCAGCCAAGGTGACAGGGGGAATCAGCCCCAGCATTTT.

This chain joins TRBV3-1 and TRBJ1-4; D unresolved. The germline gives CDR1 LGHDT, CDR2 YNNKEL (reference sequence). The CDR3 runs to 15 residues. V gave up 1 base and J gave up 7 bases, with 13 bases separating them. The chain's CDR3 is CASSQVAASFEKLFF. The CDR3 nucleotides are TGTGCCAGCAGCCAAGTCGCAGCCTCCTTTGAAAAACTGTTTTTT.

In the case of this clonotype: One junction end disagrees with the germline gene, perhaps due to a read error. J is TRBJ1-2 and V is TRBV7-2; TRBD1 agrees at 10 bases. Germline CDR1 and CDR2: SGHTA and FQGNSA. The CDR3 has 17 amino acids. This CDR3 is CASSLGRDRGLNYSYTF. The CDR3 coding sequence is TGTGCCAGCAGCTTAGGACGGGACAGGGGTCTCAACTATAGCTACACCTTC.

The chain couples TRBV9 to TRBJ1-6; 9 bases agree with TRBD1. This CDR3 comprises 16 residues. Per germline, CDR1 SGDLS and CDR2 YYNGEE. The V and J ends lost 3 bases and 9 bases, in that order; junction bases with no gene match: 10. The CDR3 is CASSAMSGTGFSPLHF. The CDR3 nucleotides are TGTGCCAGCAGCGCGATGAGCGGGACAGGGTTTTCACCCCTCCACTTT.

The genes are TRBV21-1 and TRBJ2-3. TRBV21-1 is recorded as a pseudogene. The CDR3 contains 15 residues. The CDR3 DNA follows: TGTGCCAGCAGCAAAGAGGGTTGTCGGACAGATACGCAGTATTTT. Protein: CASSKEGCRTDTQYF.

This chain links TRBV29-1 with TRBJ1-1; D remains unclear. The CDR3 sequence is 15 residues long. Germline V gene sequence: CDR1 SQVTM, CDR2 ANQGSEA. Trimming removed 7 bases from V and 3 bases from J, with 21 bases in between. The CDR3 spells CSAALHGEVDTEAFF. The CDR3 nucleotides read TGCAGCGCCGCGCTCCACGGGGAAGTGGACACTGAAGCTTTCTTT.

The chain joins TRBV10-3 to TRBJ2-1; TRBD2 is a possible D gene (6 bases). The V end lost 2 bases, the J end lost 8 bases, and 16 bases lay between the germline ends. This CDR3 has 15 residues. Germline V gives CDR1 ENHRY, CDR2 SYGVKD. DNA of the CDR3: TGTGCCATCAGTGAGCTAGACGGGGGTATGCATGAGCAGTTCTTC. Its protein product is CAISELDGGMHEQFF.

The CDR3 spells CSARRVLRETQYF. CDR3 DNA sequence: TGCAGTGCTAGGAGGGTTTTGAGGGAGACCCAGTACTTC. The chain is built from TRBV20-1 and TRBJ2-7, with a weak D call TRBD2 (5 bases). TRBJ2-5 explains the end of the DNA better; the J call may be wrong. This CDR3 contains 13 residues. The germline V gene encodes CDR1 DFQATT and CDR2 SNEGSKA (reference sequence).

The V call is TRBV18, the J call TRBJ2-3; 8 bases fit TRBD1. Trimming removed 1 base from V and 5 bases from J; junction bases left unmatched: 5. Germline V gives CDR1 KGHSH, CDR2 LQKENI. There are 15 residues in the CDR3. In nucleotides, the CDR3 is TGTGCCAGCTCACCACGACAGGGGTCTGGAGATACGCAGTATTTT. Protein sequence: CASSPRQGSGDTQYF.

A note on this clonotype: Germline and junction disagree at one end, which may indicate a read error. This chain uses TRBV7-9 with TRBJ2-1; D gene uncertain. This CDR3 region has 12 residues. Germline CDR1 reads SEHNR; CDR2 reads FQNEAQ (reference sequence). This CDR3 reads CASRFLRDKQFF. CDR3 sequence (DNA): TGCGCCAGCAGGTTCCTAAGGGATAAGCAGTTCTTC.

The rearrangement joins TRBV24-1 to TRBJ1-5; 8 bases line up with TRBD1. The junction had 4 bases not matched to a gene; V was cut back by 5 bases and J by 5 bases. The CDR3 has 14 amino acids. Per germline, CDR1 KGHDR and CDR2 SFDVKD. CDR3 protein: CATSGLTGDQPQHF. The CDR3 DNA reads TGTGCCACCAGTGGCCTGACAGGGGATCAGCCCCAGCATTTT.

The rearrangement joins TRBV4-3 to TRBJ1-2; D gene unclear. The germline V gene encodes CDR1 LGHNA and CDR2 YSLEER. The V and J ends lost 1 base and 4 bases respectively, with 13 bases between them. The CDR3 spans 15 residues. CDR3: CASSQVFIGPYGYTF. The CDR3 region has the DNA TGCGCCAGCAGCCAAGTCTTCATAGGGCCCTATGGCTACACCTTC.

This clonotype has more than one count but fewer than ten. The chain links TRBV12-3 or TRBV12-4 to TRBJ2-5; maybe TRBD1 (6 bases). V was cut by 5 bases and J by 3 bases, with 13 bases left in between. The CDR3 is made up of 14 amino acids. The CDR3 is CASSHTGQEETQYF. CDR3 nucleotides: TGTGCCAGCAGTCATACGGGACAAGAAGAGACCCAGTACTTC.